This paragraph covers one T cell receptor (beta chain) sequence. Its antigen remains unknown. The donors (healthy individuals) were bone marrow donors. This entry comes from a study of cytomegalovirus exposure and HLA in healthy donors. Study-level background: Of several hundred genotyped donors, 81% grouped in the Caucasian-associated ancestry cluster. Points from the study as a whole: Some V segments (TRBV6-2 and TRBV6-3 among them) were excluded as indistinguishable. A prior analysis recorded that most TCR beta V segments were productive about 90% or about 30% of the time.

Amplification used 60 Vbeta primers and 13 Jbeta primers. Using immunoSEQ multiplex PCR, the repertoire was profiled, and TCRdb retains in-frame clones only, with some absent. The table has 150,000 or so clones, over 60% seen once. V was pared by 3 bases and J by 6 bases, with 6 bases of the junction left unmatched. This CDR3 contains 15 residues. Germline loops: CDR1 SEHNR, CDR2 FQNEAQ (reference sequence). Material: PBMCs. The chain joins TRBV7-9 to TRBJ2-2; 8 bases are a match to TRBD1. This sequence was found in a woman aged 18-30 years in good health and CMV-seronegative. CDR3: CASSFGQGTPGELFF. DNA for the CDR3: TGTGCCAGCAGCTTCGGACAGGGCACTCCCGGGGAGCTGTTTTTT.